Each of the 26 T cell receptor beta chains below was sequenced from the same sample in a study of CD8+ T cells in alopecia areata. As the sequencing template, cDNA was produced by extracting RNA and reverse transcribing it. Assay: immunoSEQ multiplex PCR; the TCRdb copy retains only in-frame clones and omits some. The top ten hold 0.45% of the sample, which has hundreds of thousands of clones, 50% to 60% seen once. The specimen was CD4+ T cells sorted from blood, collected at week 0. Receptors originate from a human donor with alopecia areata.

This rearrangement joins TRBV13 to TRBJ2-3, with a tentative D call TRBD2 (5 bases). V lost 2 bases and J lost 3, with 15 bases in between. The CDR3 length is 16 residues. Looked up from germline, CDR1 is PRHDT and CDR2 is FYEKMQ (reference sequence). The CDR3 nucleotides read TGTGCCAGCAGCTTACGCGTAACTGGGGAGACAGATACGCAGTATTTT. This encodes CASSLRVTGETDTQYF.

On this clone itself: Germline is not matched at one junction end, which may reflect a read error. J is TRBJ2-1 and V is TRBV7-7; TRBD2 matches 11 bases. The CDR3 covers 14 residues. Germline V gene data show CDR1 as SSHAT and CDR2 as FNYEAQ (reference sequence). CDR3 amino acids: CASSFSGRVNEQFF. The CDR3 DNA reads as TGTGCTAGCAGCTTTAGCGGGAGGGTCAATGAGCAGTTCTTC.

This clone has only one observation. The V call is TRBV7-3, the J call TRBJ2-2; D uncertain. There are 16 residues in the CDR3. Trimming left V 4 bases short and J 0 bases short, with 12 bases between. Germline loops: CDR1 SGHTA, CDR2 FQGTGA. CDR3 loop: CASSSTAYTNTGELFF. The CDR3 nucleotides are TGTGCCAGCAGCTCGACTGCCTATACGAACACCGGGGAGCTGTTTTTT.

This CDR3 is CASSLVKIRGQETQYF. The CDR3 DNA is TGTGCCAGCAGCTTGGTCAAAATCAGGGGCCAAGAGACCCAGTACTTC. This rearrangement joins TRBV5-6 to TRBJ2-5; perhaps TRBD1 as D (6 bases). V dropped 0 bases and J dropped 1 base, with 13 bases sitting between them. CDR3 length: 16 residues. Germline V gene lookup returns CDR1 SGHDT and CDR2 YYEEEE.

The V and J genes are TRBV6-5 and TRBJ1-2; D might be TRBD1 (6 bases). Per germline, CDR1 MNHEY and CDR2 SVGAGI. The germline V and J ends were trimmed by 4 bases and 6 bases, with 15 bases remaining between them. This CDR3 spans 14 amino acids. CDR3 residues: CASSFRRGFHGYTF. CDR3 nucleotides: TGTGCCAGCAGTTTCCGCAGGGGCTTCCATGGCTACACCTTC.

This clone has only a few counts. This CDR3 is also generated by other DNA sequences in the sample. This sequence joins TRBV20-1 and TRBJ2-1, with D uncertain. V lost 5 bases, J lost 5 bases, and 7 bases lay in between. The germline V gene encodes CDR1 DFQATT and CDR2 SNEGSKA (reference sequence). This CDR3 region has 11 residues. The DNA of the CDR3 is TGCAGTGCTCGTAGGAACAATGAGCAGTTCTTC. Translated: CSARRNNEQFF.

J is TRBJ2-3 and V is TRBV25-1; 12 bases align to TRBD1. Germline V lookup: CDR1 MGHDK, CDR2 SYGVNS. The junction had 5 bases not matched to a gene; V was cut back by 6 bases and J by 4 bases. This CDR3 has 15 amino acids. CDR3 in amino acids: CASSRDRGRADTQYF. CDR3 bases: TGTGCCAGCAGCCGGGACAGGGGGCGGGCAGATACGCAGTATTTT.

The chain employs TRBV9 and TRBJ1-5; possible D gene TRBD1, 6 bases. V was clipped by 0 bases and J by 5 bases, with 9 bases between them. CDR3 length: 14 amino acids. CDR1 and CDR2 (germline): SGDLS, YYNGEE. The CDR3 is CASSVGQGYQPQHF. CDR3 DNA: TGTGCCAGCAGCGTAGGGCAGGGGTATCAGCCCCAGCATTTT.

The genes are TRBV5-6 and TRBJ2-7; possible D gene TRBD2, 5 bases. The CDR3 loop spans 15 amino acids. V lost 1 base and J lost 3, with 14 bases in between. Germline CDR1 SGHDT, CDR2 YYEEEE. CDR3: CASSLYRAGDYEQYF. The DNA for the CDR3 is TGTGCCAGCAGCTTGTATCGCGCCGGGGACTACGAGCAGTACTTC.

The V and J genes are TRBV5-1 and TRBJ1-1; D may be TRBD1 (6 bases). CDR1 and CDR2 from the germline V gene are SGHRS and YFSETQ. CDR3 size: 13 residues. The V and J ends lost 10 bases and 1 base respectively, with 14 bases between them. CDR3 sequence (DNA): TGCGCCGTACCCGGACAGAAGAACACTGAAGCTTTCTTT. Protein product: CAVPGQKNTEAFF.

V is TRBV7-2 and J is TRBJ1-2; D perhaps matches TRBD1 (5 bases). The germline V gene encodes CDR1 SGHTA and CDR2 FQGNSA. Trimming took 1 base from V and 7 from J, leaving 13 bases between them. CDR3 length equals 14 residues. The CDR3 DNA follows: TGTGCCAGCAGCTTAGACCAGGGATTACTTGGCTACACCTTC. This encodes CASSLDQGLLGYTF.

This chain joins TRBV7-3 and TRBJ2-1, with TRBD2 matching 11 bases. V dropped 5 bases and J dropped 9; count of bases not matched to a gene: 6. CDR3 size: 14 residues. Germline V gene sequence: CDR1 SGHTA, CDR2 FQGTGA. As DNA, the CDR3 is TGTGCCAGCAGCCTCACTAGCGGGAGTATTGAGCAGTTCTTC. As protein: CASSLTSGSIEQFF.

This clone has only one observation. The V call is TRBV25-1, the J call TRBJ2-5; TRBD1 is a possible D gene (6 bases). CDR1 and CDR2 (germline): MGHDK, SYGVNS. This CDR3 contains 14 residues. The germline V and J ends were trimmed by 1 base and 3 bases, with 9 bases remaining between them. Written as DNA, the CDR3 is TGTGCCAGCAGTGAATTCCGGACAGAAGAGACCCAGTACTTC. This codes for CASSEFRTEETQYF.

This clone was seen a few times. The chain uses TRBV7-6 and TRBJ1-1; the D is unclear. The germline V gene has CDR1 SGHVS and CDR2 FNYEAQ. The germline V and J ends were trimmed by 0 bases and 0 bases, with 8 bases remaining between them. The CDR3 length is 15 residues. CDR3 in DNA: TGTGCCAGCAGCTTAGCGTCACAGCTGAACACTGAAGCTTTCTTT. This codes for CASSLASQLNTEAFF.

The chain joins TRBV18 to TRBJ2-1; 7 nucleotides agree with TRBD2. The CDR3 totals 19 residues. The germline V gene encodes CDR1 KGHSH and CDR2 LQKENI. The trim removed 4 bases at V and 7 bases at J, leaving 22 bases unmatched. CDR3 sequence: CASSLPPGSAGEGRNEQFF. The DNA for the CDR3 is TGTGCCAGCTCACTTCCCCCGGGCAGCGCGGGAGAGGGACGAAATGAGCAGTTCTTC.

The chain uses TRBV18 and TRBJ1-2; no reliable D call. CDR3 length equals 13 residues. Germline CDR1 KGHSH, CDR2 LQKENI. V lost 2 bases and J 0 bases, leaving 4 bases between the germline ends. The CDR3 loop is CASSPGTNYGYTF. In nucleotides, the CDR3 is TGTGCCAGCTCACCAGGAACTAACTATGGCTACACCTTC.

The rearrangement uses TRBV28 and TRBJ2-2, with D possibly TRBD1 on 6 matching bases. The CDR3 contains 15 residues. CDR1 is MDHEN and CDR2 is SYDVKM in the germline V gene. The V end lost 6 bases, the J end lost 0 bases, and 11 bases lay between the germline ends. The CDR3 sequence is CASRDRYANTGELFF. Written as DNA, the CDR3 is TGTGCCAGCAGGGACAGATACGCGAACACCGGGGAGCTGTTTTTT.

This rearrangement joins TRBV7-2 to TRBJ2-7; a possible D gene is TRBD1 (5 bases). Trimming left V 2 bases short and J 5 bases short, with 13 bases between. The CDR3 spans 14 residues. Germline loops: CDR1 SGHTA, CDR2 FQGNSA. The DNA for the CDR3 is TGTGCCAGCAGCTTATTTAGGGGCCAGGACGAGCAGTACTTC. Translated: CASSLFRGQDEQYF.

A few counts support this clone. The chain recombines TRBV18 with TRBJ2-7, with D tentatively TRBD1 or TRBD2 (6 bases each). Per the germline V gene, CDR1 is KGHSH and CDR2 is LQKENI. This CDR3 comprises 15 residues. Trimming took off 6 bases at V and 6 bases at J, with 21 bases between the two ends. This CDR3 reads CASSPDRQGRSEQYF. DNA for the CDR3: TGTGCCAGCTCCCCCGACAGGCAGGGGAGGAGCGAGCAGTACTTC.

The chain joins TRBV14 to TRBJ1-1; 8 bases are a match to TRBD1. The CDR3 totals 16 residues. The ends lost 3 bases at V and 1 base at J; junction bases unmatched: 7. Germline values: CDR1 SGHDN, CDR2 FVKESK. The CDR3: CASSQVTGTGNTEAFF. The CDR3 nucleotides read TGTGCCAGCAGCCAGGTTACCGGGACAGGGAACACTGAAGCTTTCTTT.

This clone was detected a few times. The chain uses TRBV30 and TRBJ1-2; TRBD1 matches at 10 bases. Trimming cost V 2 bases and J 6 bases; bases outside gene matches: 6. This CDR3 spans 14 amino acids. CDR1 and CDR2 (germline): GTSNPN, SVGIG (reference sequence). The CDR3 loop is CAWSRGTGVDGYTF. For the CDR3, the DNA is TGTGCCTGGAGTAGGGGGACAGGGGTGGATGGCTACACCTTC.

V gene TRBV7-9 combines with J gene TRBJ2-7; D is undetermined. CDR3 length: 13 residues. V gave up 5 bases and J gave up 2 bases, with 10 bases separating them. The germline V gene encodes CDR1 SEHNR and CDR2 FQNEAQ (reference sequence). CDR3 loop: CASSPPSAYEQYF. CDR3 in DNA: TGTGCCAGCAGCCCACCCTCGGCCTACGAGCAGTACTTC.

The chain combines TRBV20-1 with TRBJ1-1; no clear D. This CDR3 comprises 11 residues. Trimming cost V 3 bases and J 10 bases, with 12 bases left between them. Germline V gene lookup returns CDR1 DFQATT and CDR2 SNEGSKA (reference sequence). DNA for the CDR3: TGCAGTGCTAGGAACAGCCACCCAGCTTTCTTT. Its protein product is CSARNSHPAFF.

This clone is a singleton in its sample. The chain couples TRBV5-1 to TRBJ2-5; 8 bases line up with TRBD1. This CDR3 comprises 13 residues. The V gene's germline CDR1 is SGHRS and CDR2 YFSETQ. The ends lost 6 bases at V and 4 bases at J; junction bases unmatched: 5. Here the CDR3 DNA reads TGCGCCAGCACTAGCACAGGGGGAGAGACCCAGTACTTC. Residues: CASTSTGGETQYF.

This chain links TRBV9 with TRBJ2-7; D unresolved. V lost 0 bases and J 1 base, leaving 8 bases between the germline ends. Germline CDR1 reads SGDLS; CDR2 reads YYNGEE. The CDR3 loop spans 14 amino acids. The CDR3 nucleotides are TGTGCCAGCAGCGTAGGGAGTCCGTCCTACGAGCAGTACTTC. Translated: CASSVGSPSYEQYF.

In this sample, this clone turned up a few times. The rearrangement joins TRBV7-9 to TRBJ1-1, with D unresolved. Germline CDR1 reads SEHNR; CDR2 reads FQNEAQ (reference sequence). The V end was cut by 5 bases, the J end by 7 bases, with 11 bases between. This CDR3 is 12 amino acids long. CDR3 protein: CASSRQAFEAFF. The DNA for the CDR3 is TGTGCCAGCAGCAGGCAGGCCTTTGAAGCTTTCTTT.